This T cell receptor beta chain was captured by sequencing in a study of shared clonotypes between healthy human individuals. This clone occurred many times. This CDR3 is also generated by other DNA sequences in the sample. The CDR3 covers 15 residues. Germline CDR1 SGHAT, CDR2 FQNNGV. V lost 5 bases and J lost 1; bases outside the gene matches: 5. Some clones are missing from TCRdb's copy, which holds only in-frame ones; the method was immunoSEQ multiplex PCR. The sample includes hundreds of thousands of clones, around 78% seen only once; the top ten take 12%. The source material was PBMCs. The V call is TRBV11-2, the J call TRBJ2-7; 10 bases map to TRBD2. This TCR derives from a woman between 35 and 50 years old in good health. Some clones in this sample may be carry-over from other donors' samples. For the CDR3, the DNA is TGTGCCAGCAGCCCAGCGGGGGGGCGATCCTACGAGCAGTACTTC. Translation gives CASSPAGGRSYEQYF.